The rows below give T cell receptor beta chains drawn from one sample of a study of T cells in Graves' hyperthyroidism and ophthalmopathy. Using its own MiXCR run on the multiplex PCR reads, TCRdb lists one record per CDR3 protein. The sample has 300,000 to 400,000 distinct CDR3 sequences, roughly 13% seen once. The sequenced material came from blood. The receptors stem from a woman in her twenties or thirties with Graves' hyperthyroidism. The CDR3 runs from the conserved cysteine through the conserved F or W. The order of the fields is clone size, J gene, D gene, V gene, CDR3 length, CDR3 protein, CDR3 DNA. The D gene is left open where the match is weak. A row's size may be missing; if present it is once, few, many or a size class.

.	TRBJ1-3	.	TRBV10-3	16	CAISEESVLAGNTIYF	TGTGCCATCAGTGAGGAAAGCGTGTTAGCTGGAAACACCATATATTTT
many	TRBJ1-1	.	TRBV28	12	CASSPWPPEAFF	TGTGCCAGCAGCCCCTGGCCCCCTGAAGCTTTCTTT
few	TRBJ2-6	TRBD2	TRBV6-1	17	CASTKGRGTTGANVLTF	TGTGCCAGCACCAAGGGGAGGGGTACAACTGGGGCCAACGTCCTGACTTTC
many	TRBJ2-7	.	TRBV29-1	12	CSAGDGSYEQYF	TGCAGCGCTGGGGATGGATCCTACGAGCAGTACTTC
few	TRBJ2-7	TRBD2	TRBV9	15	CASSPEGGSSYEQYF	TGTGCCAGCAGCCCAGAGGGCGGGAGCTCCTACGAGCAGTACTTC
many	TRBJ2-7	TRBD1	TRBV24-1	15	CATSDVGTGPVEQYF	TGTGCCACCAGTGATGTGGGGACAGGCCCGGTCGAGCAGTACTTC
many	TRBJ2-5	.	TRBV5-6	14	CASSEQGLTETQYF	TGTGCCAGCAGCGAGCAAGGACTGACGGAGACCCAGTACTTC
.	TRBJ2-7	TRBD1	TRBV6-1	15	CASSGLGQGSYEQYF	TGTGCCAGCAGTGGTCTGGGACAGGGGAGTTACGAGCAGTACTTC
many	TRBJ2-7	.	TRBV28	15	CASSTMTELLSEQYF	TGTGCCAGCAGTACCATGACAGAGCTCCTAAGCGAGCAGTACTTC
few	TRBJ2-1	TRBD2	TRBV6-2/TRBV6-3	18	CASSSLLLAGSSYNEQFF	TGTGCCAGCAGCTCCCTTCTTCTAGCGGGAAGCTCCTACAATGAGCAGTTCTTC
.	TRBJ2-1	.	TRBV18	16	CASSPSVTRSYNEQFF	TGTGCCAGCTCACCATCCGTGACAAGGAGCTACAATGAGCAGTTCTTC
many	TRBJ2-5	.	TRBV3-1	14	CASSQVMTKETQYF	TGTGCCAGCAGCCAAGTTATGACTAAAGAGACCCAGTACTTC
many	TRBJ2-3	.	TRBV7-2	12	CASSINTDTQYF	TGTGCCAGCAGCATAAACACAGATACGCAGTATTTT
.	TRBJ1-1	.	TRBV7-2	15	CASSQPPGIGTEAFF	TGTGCCAGCAGCCAACCCCCGGGAATCGGCACTGAAGCTTTCTTT
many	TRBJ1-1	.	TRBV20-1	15	CSAKRTGPSNTEAFF	TGCAGTGCGAAAAGAACGGGACCCTCGAACACTGAAGCTTTCTTT
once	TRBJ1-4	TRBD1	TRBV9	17	CASSVGGGTEANEKLFF	TGTGCCAGCAGCGTAGGAGGGGGGACAGAGGCTAATGAAAAACTGTTTTTT
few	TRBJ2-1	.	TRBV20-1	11	CSVPIRNEQFF	TGCAGTGTTCCGATTAGAAATGAGCAGTTCTTC
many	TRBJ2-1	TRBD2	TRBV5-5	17	CASSLSLSGRAKNEQFF	TGTGCCAGCAGCTTGAGCCTTAGCGGGAGGGCCAAGAATGAGCAGTTCTTC
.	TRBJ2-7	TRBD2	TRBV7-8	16	CASSFRAGGPGYEQYF	TGTGCCAGCAGCTTTCGGGCGGGAGGGCCGGGTTACGAGCAGTACTTC
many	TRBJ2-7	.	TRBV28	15	CASSLSGGHSYEQYF	TGTGCCAGCAGTTTATCCGGGGGTCACTCCTACGAGCAGTACTTC
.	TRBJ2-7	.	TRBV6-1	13	CASSEGTLYEQYF	TGTGCCAGCAGTGAAGGGACTCTCTACGAGCAGTACTTC
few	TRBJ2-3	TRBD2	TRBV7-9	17	CASSEASGSWIADTQYF	TGTGCCAGCAGCGAAGCTAGCGGGAGTTGGATTGCAGATACGCAGTATTTT
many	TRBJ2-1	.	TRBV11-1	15	CASSAPEIAHNEQFF	TGTGCCAGCAGCGCCCCAGAGATCGCACACAATGAGCAGTTCTTC
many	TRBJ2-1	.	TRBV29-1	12	CSVVAAYNEQFF	TGCAGCGTTGTGGCTGCCTACAATGAGCAGTTCTTC
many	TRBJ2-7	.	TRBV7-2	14	CASSLVLGSGEQYF	TGTGCCAGCAGCTTAGTTCTCGGGTCGGGGGAGCAGTACTTC
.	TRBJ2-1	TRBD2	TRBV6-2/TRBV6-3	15	CASSLPGLAGFEQFF	TGTGCCAGCAGTCTCCCGGGACTAGCGGGATTTGAGCAGTTCTTC
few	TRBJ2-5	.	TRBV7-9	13	CASSLGASETQYF	TGTGCCAGCAGCCTAGGGGCCTCGGAGACCCAGTACTTC
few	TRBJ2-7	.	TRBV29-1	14	CSVEGLFNEDEQYF	TGCAGCGTTGAGGGACTTTTTAATGAAGACGAGCAGTACTTC
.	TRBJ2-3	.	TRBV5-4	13	CASSLPPTDTQYF	TGTGCCAGCAGCTTGCCCCCCACAGATACGCAGTATTTT